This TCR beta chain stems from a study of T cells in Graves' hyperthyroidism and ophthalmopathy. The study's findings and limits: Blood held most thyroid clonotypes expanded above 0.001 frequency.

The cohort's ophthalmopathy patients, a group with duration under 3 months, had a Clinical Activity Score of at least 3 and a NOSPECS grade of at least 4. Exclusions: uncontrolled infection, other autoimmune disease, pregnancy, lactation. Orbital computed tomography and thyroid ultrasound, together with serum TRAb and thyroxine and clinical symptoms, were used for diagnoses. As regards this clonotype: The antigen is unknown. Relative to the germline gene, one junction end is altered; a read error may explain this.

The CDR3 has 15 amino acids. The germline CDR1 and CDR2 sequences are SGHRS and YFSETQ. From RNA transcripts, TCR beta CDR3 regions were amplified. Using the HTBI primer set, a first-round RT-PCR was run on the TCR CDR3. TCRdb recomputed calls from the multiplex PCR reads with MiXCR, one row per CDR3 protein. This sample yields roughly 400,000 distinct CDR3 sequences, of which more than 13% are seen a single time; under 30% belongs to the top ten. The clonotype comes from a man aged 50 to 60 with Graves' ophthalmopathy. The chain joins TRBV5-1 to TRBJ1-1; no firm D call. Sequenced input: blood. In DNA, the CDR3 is TGCGCCAGCATCTTGGATCCGGTCATGAACACTGAAGCTTTCTTT. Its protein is CASILDPVMNTEAFF.